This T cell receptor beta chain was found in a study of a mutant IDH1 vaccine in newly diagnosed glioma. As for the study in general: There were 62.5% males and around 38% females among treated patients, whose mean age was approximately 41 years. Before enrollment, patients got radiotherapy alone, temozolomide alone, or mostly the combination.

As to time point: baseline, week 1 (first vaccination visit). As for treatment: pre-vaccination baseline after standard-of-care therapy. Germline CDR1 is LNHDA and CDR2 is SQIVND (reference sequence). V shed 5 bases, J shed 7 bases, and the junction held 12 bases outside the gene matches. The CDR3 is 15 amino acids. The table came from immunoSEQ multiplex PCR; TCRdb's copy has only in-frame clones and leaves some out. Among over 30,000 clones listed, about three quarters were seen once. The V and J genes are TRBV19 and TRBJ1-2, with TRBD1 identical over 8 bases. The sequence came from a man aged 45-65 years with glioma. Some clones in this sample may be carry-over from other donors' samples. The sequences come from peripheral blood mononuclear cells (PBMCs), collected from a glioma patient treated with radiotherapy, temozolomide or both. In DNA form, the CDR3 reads TGTGCCAGTAGTCGGAACGGACAGGGAGGGGGTGGCTACACCTTC. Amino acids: CASSRNGQGGGGYTF.